This TCR beta chain was sequenced for a study of cytomegalovirus exposure and HLA in healthy donors. Study as a whole: As an earlier analysis found, around 170 million T cells yielded 117 million unique TCR beta sequences.

V dropped 0 bases and J dropped 8 bases, with 14 bases sitting between them. The CDR3 contains 15 residues. In germline, CDR1 is SGHRS, CDR2 YFSETQ. PCR was performed using 60 Vbeta and 13 Jbeta primers. Only in-frame clones appear in the TCRdb table, and some are missing; sequencing was by immunoSEQ multiplex PCR. Of some 120,000 clones listed, 74% are singletons. This clone occurred a few times. Everyone who donated was a healthy bone marrow donor. The source material was PBMCs. V usage is TRBV5-1 and J usage is TRBJ1-4, with D tentatively TRBD1 (5 bases). The receptor was derived from a woman aged 50 to 65 in good health and CMV-seropositive. This chain's CDR3 is CASSLGNGAGEKLFF. The CDR3 nucleotides are TGCGCCAGCAGCTTGGGGAATGGGGCAGGCGAAAAACTGTTTTTT.